The clone carrying this T cell receptor (beta chain) was recorded at least ten times. Its antigen is unknown. TCRdb called the reads again in MiXCR, with one record for every CDR3 protein. The repertoire has about 320,000 distinct CDR3 sequences, 8% to 10% of them found once; the top ten carry 3.5% to 4.5%. The data were obtained in a study of T cell repertoires in cytomegalovirus infection. The overall study: Public signatures in TCR beta pointed to CMV infection and matching HLA type.

Findings and limits, study-wide: The cumulative frequency of public TCR beta families identified carriers of CMV plus the relevant HLA. HLA-C-restricted TCR beta clonotypes specific for CMV led the ex vivo response.

Trimming at V came to 5 bases and at J to 6 bases, leaving 7 bases not matched to a gene. CDR1 MNHEY and CDR2 SVGAGI come from the germline V gene. This CDR3 is built from 16 residues. The material sequenced was PBMCs. The chain is built from TRBV6-5 and TRBJ2-1, with TRBD2 identical over 13 bases. The sequence was collected from a human donor in good health (CMV status not recorded). Some clones in this sample may be carry-over from other donors' samples. CDR3 sequence reads: CASSTRRLAGGNEQFF. The CDR3 region has the DNA TGTGCCAGCAGTACGCGAAGACTAGCGGGAGGCAATGAGCAGTTCTTC.